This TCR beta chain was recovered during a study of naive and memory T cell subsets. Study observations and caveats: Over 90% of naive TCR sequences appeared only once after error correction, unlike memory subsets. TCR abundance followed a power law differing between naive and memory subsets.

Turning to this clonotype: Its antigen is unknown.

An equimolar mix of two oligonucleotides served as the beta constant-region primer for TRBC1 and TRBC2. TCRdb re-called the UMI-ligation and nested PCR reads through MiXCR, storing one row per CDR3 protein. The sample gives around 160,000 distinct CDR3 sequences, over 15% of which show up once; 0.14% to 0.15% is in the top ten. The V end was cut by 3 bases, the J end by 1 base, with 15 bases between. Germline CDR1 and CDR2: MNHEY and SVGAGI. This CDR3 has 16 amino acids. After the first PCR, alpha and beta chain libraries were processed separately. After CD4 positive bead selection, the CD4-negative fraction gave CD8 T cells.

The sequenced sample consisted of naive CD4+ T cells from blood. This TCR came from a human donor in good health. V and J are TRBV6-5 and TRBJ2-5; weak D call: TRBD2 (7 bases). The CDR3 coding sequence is TGTGCCAGCAGTTATTCTCGGGGAGGGGGCCAAGAGACCCAGTACTTC. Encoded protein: CASSYSRGGGQETQYF.